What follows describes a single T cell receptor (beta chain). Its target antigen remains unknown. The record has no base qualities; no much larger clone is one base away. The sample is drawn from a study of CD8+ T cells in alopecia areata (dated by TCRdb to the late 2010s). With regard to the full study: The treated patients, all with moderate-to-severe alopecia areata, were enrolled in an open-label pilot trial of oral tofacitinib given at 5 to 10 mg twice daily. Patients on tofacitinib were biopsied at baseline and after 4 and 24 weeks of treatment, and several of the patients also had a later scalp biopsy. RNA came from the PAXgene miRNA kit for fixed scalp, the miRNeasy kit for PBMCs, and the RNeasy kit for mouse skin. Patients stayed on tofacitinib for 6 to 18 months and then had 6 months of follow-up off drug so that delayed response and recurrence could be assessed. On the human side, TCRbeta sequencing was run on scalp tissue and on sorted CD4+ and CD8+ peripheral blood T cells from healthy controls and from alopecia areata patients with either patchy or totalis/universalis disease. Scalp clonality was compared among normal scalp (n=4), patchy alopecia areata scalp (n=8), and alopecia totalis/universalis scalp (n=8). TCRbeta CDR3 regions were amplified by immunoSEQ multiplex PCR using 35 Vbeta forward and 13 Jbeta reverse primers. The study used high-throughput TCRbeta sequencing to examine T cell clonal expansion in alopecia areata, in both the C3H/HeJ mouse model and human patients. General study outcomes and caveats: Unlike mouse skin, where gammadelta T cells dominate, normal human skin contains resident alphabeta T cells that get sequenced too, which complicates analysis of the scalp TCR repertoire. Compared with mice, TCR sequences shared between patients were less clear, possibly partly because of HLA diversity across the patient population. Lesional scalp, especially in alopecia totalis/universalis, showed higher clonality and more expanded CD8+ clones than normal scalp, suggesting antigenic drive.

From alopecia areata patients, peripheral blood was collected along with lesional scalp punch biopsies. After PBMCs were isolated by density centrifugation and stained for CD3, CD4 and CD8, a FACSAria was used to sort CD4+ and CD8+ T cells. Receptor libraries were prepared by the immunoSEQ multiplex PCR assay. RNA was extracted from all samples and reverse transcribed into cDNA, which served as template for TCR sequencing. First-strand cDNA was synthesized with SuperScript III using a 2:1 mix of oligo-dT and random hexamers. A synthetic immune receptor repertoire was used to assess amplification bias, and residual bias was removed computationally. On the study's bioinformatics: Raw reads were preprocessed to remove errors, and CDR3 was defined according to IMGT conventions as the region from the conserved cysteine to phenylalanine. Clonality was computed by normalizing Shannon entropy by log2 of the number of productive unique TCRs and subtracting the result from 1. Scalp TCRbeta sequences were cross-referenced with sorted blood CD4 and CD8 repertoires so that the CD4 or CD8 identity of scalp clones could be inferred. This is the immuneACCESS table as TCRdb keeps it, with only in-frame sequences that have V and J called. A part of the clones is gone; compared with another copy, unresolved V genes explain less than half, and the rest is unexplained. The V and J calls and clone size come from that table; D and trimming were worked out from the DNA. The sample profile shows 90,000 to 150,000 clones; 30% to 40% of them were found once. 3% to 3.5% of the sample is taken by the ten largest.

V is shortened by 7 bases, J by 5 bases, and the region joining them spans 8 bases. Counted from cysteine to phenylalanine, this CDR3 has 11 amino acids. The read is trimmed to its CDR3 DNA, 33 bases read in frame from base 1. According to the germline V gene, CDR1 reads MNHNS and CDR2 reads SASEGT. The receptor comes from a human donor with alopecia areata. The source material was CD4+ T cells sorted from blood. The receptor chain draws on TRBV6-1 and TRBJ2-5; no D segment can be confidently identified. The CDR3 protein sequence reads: CASTSRETQYF. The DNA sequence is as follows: TGTGCCAGCACCTCGAGGGAGACCCAGTACTTC.